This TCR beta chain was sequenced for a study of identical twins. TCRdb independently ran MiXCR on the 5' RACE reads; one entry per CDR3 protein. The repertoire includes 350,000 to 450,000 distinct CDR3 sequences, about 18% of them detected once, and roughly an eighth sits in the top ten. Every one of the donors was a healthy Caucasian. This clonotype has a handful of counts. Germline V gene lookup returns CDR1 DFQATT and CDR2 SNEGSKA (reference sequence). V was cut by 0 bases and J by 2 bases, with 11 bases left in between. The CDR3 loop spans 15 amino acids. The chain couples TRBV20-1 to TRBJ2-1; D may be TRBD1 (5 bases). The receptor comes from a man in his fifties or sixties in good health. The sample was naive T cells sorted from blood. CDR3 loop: CSARDLQGAYNEQFF. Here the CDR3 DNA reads TGCAGTGCTAGAGATCTCCAGGGCGCCTACAATGAGCAGTTCTTC.